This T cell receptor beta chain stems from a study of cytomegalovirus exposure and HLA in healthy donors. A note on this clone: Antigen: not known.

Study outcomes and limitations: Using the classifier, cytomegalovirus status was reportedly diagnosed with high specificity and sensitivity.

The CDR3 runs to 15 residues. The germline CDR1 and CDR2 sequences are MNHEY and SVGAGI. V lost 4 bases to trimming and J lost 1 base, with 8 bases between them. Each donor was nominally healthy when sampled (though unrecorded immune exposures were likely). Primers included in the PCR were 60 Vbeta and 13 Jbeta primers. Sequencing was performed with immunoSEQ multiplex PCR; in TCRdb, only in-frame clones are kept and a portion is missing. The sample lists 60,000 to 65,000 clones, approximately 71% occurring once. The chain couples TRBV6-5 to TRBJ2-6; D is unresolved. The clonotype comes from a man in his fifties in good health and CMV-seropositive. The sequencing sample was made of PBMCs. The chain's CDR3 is CASSWYISGANVLTF. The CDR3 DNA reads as TGTGCCAGCAGTTGGTACATTTCTGGGGCCAACGTCCTGACTTTC.